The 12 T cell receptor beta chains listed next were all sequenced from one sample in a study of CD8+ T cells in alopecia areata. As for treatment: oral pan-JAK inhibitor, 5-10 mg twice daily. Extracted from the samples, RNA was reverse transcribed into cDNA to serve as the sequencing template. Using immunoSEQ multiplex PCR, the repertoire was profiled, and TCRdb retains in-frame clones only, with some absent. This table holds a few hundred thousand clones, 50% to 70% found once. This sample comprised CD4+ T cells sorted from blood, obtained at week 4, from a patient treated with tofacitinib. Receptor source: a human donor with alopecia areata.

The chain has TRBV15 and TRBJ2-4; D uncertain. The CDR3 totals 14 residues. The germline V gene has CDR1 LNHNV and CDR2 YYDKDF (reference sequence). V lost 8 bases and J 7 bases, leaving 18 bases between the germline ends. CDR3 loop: CATAGAWGINIQYF. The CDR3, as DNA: TGTGCCACCGCCGGCGCATGGGGAATCAACATTCAGTACTTC.

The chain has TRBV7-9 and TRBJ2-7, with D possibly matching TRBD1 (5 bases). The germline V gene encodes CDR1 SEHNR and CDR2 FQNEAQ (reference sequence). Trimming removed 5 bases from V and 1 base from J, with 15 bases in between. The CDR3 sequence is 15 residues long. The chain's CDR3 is CASSTPGFYSYEQYF. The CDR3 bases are TGTGCCAGCAGCACCCCAGGGTTTTATTCCTACGAGCAGTACTTC. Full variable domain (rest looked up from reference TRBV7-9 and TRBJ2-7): DTGVSQNPRHKITKRGQNVTFRCDPISEHNRLYWYRQTLGQGPEFLTYFQNEAQLEKSRLLSDRFSAERPKGSFSTLEIQRTEQGDSAMYLCASSTPGFYSYEQYFGPGTRLTVT.

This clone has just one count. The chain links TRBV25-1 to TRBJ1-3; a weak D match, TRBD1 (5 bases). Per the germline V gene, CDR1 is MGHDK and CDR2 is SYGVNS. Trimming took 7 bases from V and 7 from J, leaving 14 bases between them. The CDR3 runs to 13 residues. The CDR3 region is CASIGYEGNTIYF. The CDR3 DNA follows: TGTGCCAGCATTGGGTATGAGGGGAACACCATATATTTT.

CDR3 DNA: TGCGCCAGCAGCCAACAAAGAGATAGCAATCAGCCCCAGCATTTT. Residues: CASSQQRDSNQPQHF. The chain couples TRBV4-3 to TRBJ1-5; D not resolved. In germline, CDR1 is LGHNA, CDR2 YSLEER. This CDR3 region has 15 residues. Deletions cut 2 bases from V and 0 bases from J, with 8 bases between.

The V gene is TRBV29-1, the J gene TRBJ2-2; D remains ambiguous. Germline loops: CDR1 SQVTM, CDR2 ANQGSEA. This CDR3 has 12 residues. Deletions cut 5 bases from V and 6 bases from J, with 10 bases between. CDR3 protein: CSVFAGAGELFF. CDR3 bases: TGCAGCGTTTTTGCAGGAGCCGGGGAGCTGTTTTTT.

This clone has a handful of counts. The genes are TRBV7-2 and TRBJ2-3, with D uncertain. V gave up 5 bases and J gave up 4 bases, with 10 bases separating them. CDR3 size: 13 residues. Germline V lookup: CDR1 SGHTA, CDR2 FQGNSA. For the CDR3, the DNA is TGTGCCAGCAGCCGACGTATCCCAGATACGCAGTATTTT. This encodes CASSRRIPDTQYF.

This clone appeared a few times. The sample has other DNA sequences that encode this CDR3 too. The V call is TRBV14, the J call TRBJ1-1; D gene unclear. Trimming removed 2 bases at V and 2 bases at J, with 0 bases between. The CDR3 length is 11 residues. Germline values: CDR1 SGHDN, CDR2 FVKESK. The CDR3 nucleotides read TGTGCCAGCAGCCAAAACACTGAAGCTTTCTTT. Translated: CASSQNTEAFF.

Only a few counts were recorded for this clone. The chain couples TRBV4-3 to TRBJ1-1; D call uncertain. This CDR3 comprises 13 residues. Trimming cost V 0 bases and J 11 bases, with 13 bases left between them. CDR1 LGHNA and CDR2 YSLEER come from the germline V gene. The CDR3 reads CASSQEPSYRAFF. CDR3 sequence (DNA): TGCGCCAGCAGCCAAGAACCTTCTTACCGGGCTTTCTTT.

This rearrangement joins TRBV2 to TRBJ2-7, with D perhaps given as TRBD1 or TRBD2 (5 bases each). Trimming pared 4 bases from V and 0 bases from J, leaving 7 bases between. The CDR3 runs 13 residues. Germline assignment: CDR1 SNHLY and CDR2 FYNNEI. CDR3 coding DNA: TGTGCCAGCAGTGGGGACGCCTCCTACGAGCAGTACTTC. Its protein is CASSGDASYEQYF.

The CDR3 reads CASSRLASGTDTQYF. CDR3 nucleotide sequence: TGTGCCAGCTCGCGACTAGCAAGTGGCACAGATACGCAGTATTTT. V usage is TRBV2 and J usage is TRBJ2-3; 7 bases agree with TRBD2. The CDR3 spans 15 residues. The trim removed 8 bases at V and 1 base at J, leaving 9 bases unmatched. Germline assignment: CDR1 SNHLY and CDR2 FYNNEI.

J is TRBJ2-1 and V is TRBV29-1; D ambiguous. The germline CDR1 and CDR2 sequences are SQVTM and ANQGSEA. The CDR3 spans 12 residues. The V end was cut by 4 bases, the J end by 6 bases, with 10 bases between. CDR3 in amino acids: CSVVGQINEQFF. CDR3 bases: TGCAGCGTTGTGGGCCAGATCAATGAGCAGTTCTTC.

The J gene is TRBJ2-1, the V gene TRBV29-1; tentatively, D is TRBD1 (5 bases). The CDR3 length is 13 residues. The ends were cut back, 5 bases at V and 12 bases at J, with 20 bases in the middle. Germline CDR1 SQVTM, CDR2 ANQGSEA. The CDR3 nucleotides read TGCAGCGTTTTAACCGCAAACACAGGACCGCAGTTCTTC. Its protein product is CSVLTANTGPQFF.